The 21 T cell receptor beta chains presented below share a single source sample, sequenced in a study of blood T cell repertoires in COVID-19. Here immunoSEQ multiplex PCR was the method, and the copy in TCRdb shows in-frame clones only, minus some. The sample carries roughly 80,000 clones, about 83% recorded once. The specimen sequenced was peripheral blood. The source of these receptors is a middle-aged man with acute or convalescent COVID-19.

The chain is built from TRBV6-2 or TRBV6-3 and TRBJ2-1, with D hard to call. The germline V and J ends were trimmed by 2 bases and 5 bases, with 10 bases remaining between them. The germline V gene has CDR1 MNHEY and CDR2 SVGEGT. The CDR3 is 14 amino acids. The DNA for the CDR3 is TGTGCCAGCAGTTACCGGGTCGAGAACAATGAGCAGTTCTTC. Translation gives CASSYRVENNEQFF.

This clone has only a few counts. The V and J genes are TRBV29-1 and TRBJ1-1, with 9 bases lining up with TRBD1. With 4 bases clipped from V and 5 bases from J, the junction kept 5 bases outside the gene matches. The CDR3 consists of 13 residues. In germline, CDR1 is SQVTM, CDR2 ANQGSEA. The CDR3 protein is CSVGGQGPTEAFF. CDR3 DNA: TGCAGCGTTGGGGGACAGGGTCCAACTGAAGCTTTCTTT.

The genes are TRBV4-2 and TRBJ2-3, with D perhaps matching TRBD1 (5 bases). The CDR3 covers 15 residues. Germline-derived CDR1 and CDR2 are LGHNA and YNFKEQ. V lost 0 bases and J lost 1, with 8 bases in between. CDR3 amino acids: CASSQEGVRTDTQYF. The CDR3 region has the DNA TGTGCCAGCAGCCAAGAAGGGGTCCGCACAGATACGCAGTATTTT.

CDR3 protein: CATSRDPVYNEQFF. The CDR3 DNA is TGTGCCACCAGCAGAGATCCGGTCTACAATGAGCAGTTCTTC. V is TRBV15 and J is TRBJ2-1, with D hard to call. With 0 bases removed from V and 3 bases from J, the gap between germline ends came to 6 bases. The CDR3 extends over 14 amino acids. Germline assignment: CDR1 LNHNV and CDR2 YYDKDF (reference sequence).

This chain joins TRBV7-3 and TRBJ2-3; perhaps TRBD1 as D (5 bases). Germline-derived CDR1 and CDR2 are SGHTA and FQGTGA. V lost 4 bases and J lost 4, with 12 bases in between. This CDR3 is built from 14 residues. The CDR3 nucleotides read TGTGCCAGCAGCTCCGACAGTCGCTCAGATACGCAGTATTTT. This codes for CASSSDSRSDTQYF.

This chain links TRBV4-3 with TRBJ2-7, with 11 bases identical to TRBD1. The CDR3 length is 20 residues. Germline CDR1 and CDR2: LGHNA and YSLEER. Trimming at V came to 1 base and at J to 5 bases, leaving 19 bases not matched to a gene. This CDR3 reads CASSQVIGQGAIRALNEQYF. Written as DNA, the CDR3 is TGCGCCAGCAGCCAAGTCATCGGACAGGGGGCGATAAGAGCTCTGAACGAGCAGTACTTC.

CDR3 bases: TGTGCCAGCAGCCCCGCGGGGGCCCGACGCAATGAGCAGTTCTTC. The encoded protein is CASSPAGARRNEQFF. The chain couples TRBV6-2 or TRBV6-3 to TRBJ2-1, with D tentatively TRBD2 (7 bases). Germline assignment: CDR1 MNHEY and CDR2 SVGEGT. The CDR3 totals 15 residues. The germline V and J ends were trimmed by 6 bases and 6 bases, with 18 bases remaining between them.

The gene calls are TRBV6-6 and TRBJ2-7; TRBD1 matches 12 bases. CDR3 length equals 16 residues. After removal of 6 bases from V and 5 bases from J, the junction contained 11 bases not matched to a gene. Germline CDR1 and CDR2: MNHNY and SVGAGI (reference sequence). Here the CDR3 DNA reads TGTGCCAGCAGAAAGGGACAGGGGGCGACCGAGCACGAGCAGTACTTC. Its translation: CASRKGQGATEHEQYF.

This chain links TRBV7-9 with TRBJ2-5, with 10 nucleotides matching TRBD1. Looked up from germline, CDR1 is SEHNR and CDR2 is FQNEAQ (reference sequence). Trimming cost V 5 bases and J 4 bases; bases outside gene matches: 7. CDR3 size: 15 residues. CDR3 amino acids: CASSTDRGRTETQYF. The CDR3 coding sequence is TGTGCCAGCAGCACCGACAGGGGGCGAACAGAGACCCAGTACTTC.

The rearrangement uses TRBV9 and TRBJ2-7, with 8 nucleotides matching TRBD1. CDR1 and CDR2 (germline): SGDLS, YYNGEE. The V gene end was trimmed by 3 bases and the J gene end by 4 bases; junction bases not matched to a gene: 0. The length of the CDR3 is 12 residues. The DNA of the CDR3 is TGTGCCAGCAGCGGGACAGGGTACGAGCAGTACTTC. Protein: CASSGTGYEQYF.

This clone was recorded only once. The rearrangement joins TRBV4-3 to TRBJ2-3; TRBD1 matches 7 bases. Unmatched junction bases numbered 12, after V lost 0 bases and J lost 6 bases. The germline gives CDR1 LGHNA, CDR2 YSLEER. The length of the CDR3 is 17 residues. The CDR3 reads CASSQDKGAGSRDTQYF. Here the CDR3 DNA reads TGCGCCAGCAGCCAAGATAAGGGGGCAGGTTCAAGGGATACGCAGTATTTT.

This clone turned up a few times. The CDR3 sequence: CASSDRDRGGNEKLFF. CDR3 nucleotide sequence: TGTGCCAGCAGCGACCGGGACAGGGGGGGTAATGAAAAACTGTTTTTT. This chain connects TRBV7-9 to TRBJ1-4, with 11 nucleotides matching TRBD1. Germline CDR1 reads SEHNR; CDR2 reads FQNEAQ (reference sequence). Trimming cost V 5 bases and J 4 bases; bases outside gene matches: 6. The CDR3 spans 16 residues.

This clone was observed a few times. The gene calls are TRBV4-1 and TRBJ2-1; 11 bases agree with TRBD2. From germline, CDR1 is MGHRA and CDR2 YSYEKL. The CDR3 is 19 residues long. Losses at the gene ends were 3 bases for V and 6 bases for J; bases not matched to a gene: 16. The CDR3 DNA reads as TGCGCCAGCAGCCACCTTGGACTAGCGGGTTCTCTCTGGGGCAATGAGCAGTTCTTC. Translation gives CASSHLGLAGSLWGNEQFF.

This clone was found a few times. The chain is built from TRBV21-1 and TRBJ2-1; TRBD1 was called by the table and not checked on the DNA. TRBV21-1 is marked as a pseudogene. The CDR3 consists of 14 residues. The CDR3 sequence is CASSQGGPYNEQFF. The CDR3, as DNA: TGTGCCAGCAGCCAGGGGGGCCCCTACAATGAGCAGTTCTTC.

The rearrangement uses TRBV4-3 and TRBJ1-2, with 7 bases that match TRBD1. With 1 base clipped from V and 2 bases from J, the junction kept 4 bases outside the gene matches. Looked up from germline, CDR1 is LGHNA and CDR2 is YSLEER. The CDR3 is 15 residues long. CDR3 sequence (DNA): TGCGCCAGCAGCCAAGGGACAGGCGGGAACTATGGCTACACCTTC. Protein product: CASSQGTGGNYGYTF.

There are a few counts of this clone. The V gene is TRBV5-1, the J gene TRBJ1-4; 8 nucleotides align to TRBD1. The germline CDR1 and CDR2 sequences are SGHRS and YFSETQ. Unmatched junction bases numbered 7, after V lost 5 bases and J lost 1 base. The CDR3 is 16 amino acids. The CDR3 bases are TGCGCCAGCAGACTTTCAGGGGGCGAAACTAATGAAAAACTGTTTTTT. It specifies CASRLSGGETNEKLFF.

The chain carries TRBV18 and TRBJ2-7; D may be TRBD2 (5 bases). Germline V gene lookup returns CDR1 KGHSH and CDR2 LQKENI. The CDR3 length is 15 residues. The germline V and J ends were trimmed by 0 bases and 2 bases, with 11 bases remaining between them. The CDR3: CASSPPGRRTYEQYF. Written as DNA, the CDR3 is TGTGCCAGCTCACCACCGGGGAGACGGACCTACGAGCAGTACTTC.

The chain combines TRBV6-5 with TRBJ1-4; no clear D gene. The CDR3 is made up of 13 amino acids. The germline V gene encodes CDR1 MNHEY and CDR2 SVGAGI. The V end lost 6 bases, the J end lost 8 bases, and 13 bases lay between the germline ends. CDR3 region: CASSKTGGEKLFF. The DNA for the CDR3 is TGTGCCAGCAGCAAAACTGGAGGAGAAAAACTGTTTTTT.

The chain carries TRBV7-9 and TRBJ1-1; 11 nucleotides agree with TRBD1. V lost 5 bases to trimming and J lost 7 bases; unmatched junction nucleotides: 9. CDR3 size: 15 residues. Germline CDR1 reads SEHNR; CDR2 reads FQNEAQ (reference sequence). The CDR3 DNA reads TGTGCCAGCAGCCGGGCGTCCGGGACAGGGGGTGAAGCTTTCTTT. The encoded protein is CASSRASGTGGEAFF.

The chain uses TRBV14 and TRBJ2-7, with D unclear. The CDR3 length is 14 residues. Germline-derived CDR1 and CDR2 are SGHDN and FVKESK. The V end was cut by 2 bases, the J end by 3 bases, with 11 bases between. CDR3 loop: CASSQQQVHYEQYF. CDR3 DNA sequence: TGTGCCAGCAGCCAACAGCAGGTCCACTACGAGCAGTACTTC.

This clone was found a few times. The chain uses TRBV24-1 and TRBJ1-3, with D maybe TRBD1 (6 bases). This CDR3 is built from 15 residues. Germline loops: CDR1 KGHDR, CDR2 SFDVKD. V dropped 4 bases and J dropped 2 bases, with 11 bases sitting between them. CDR3 region: CATSDPGQTGNTIYF. DNA for the CDR3: TGTGCCACCAGTGACCCGGGACAAACTGGAAACACCATATATTTT.